What follows describes a single T cell receptor beta chain. What it recognizes is unknown. The study reverse transcribed the entire isolated RNA, so it sequenced expressed TCRB transcripts. The assay was immunoSEQ multiplex PCR, and TCRdb's table has in-frame clones only and misses some. This table has about 710,000 clones, over 11% appearing once. V lost 6 bases to trimming and J lost 7 bases; unmatched junction nucleotides: 5. The CDR3 spans 13 residues. Germline V gene sequence: CDR1 SNHLY, CDR2 FYNNEI. This entry belongs to a study of beta chain features in type 1 diabetes. Study-level results: The study found moderately but significantly shorter TCRB CDR3s in all four CD4+ subsets of Type 1 diabetes patients. PCR might pick shorter templates more often, in the same way for patients and controls. Relative to healthy donors, patients appeared to have naive, central memory and Treg TCRB repertoires that were more similar. Whether HLA type affects TCRB rearrangement stayed undetermined in the present work.

The sample taken for sequencing was naive CD4+ T cells from blood. The chain joins TRBV2 to TRBJ2-2, with 7 bases aligning to TRBD2. This receptor was taken from a man between 18 and 29 years old with type 1 diabetes. Written as DNA, the CDR3 is TGTGCCAGCAGGCGGGAGACCGGCGGGGAGCTGTTTTTT. This translates into CASRRETGGELFF.